This is a list of T cell receptor beta chains from one sample in a study of cytomegalovirus exposure and HLA in healthy donors. TCRdb's copy holds only in-frame clones and misses some; the assay was immunoSEQ multiplex PCR. The sample shows some 130,000 clones, around 77% of them seen only once. Specimen: PBMCs. The receptors were gathered from a young man in good health and CMV-seronegative. CDR3s include the opening cysteine and the closing phenylalanine or tryptophan. Each record gives: J gene, V gene, D gene, clone size, CDR3 protein, CDR3 DNA. A D gene is named only where the DNA matches it firmly. Clone size appears in some rows only: once, few, many, or a class for an expanded clone.

TRBJ2-6	TRBV5-6	NA	NA	CASSLAPTYGANVLTF	TGTGCCAGCAGCTTGGCCCCGACTTACGGGGCCAACGTCCTGACTTTC
TRBJ1-1	TRBV30	NA	NA	CAWAHPDRLNTEAFF	TGTGCCTGGGCTCATCCGGACAGATTGAACACTGAAGCTTTCTTT
TRBJ1-1	TRBV5-4	TRBD1	once	CASSTKQGPNTDAFF	TGTGCCAGCAGCACCAAACAGGGGCCAAACACTGACGCTTTCTTT
TRBJ2-7	TRBV6-5	NA	NA	CASRLEGVYEQYF	TGTGCCAGCAGACTAGAGGGAGTCTACGAGCAGTACTTC
TRBJ1-4	TRBV19	TRBD1	once	CASSVQGSNEKLFF	TGTGCCAGTAGTGTACAGGGGTCTAATGAAAAACTGTTTTTT
TRBJ2-7	TRBV6-5	NA	NA	CASSYSRGRSYEQYF	TGTGCCAGCAGTTACTCAAGGGGCCGCTCCTACGAGCAGTACTTC
TRBJ1-3	TRBV6-6	TRBD1	NA	CASSRGPGSGNTIYF	TGTGCCAGCTCTAGGGGGCCAGGCTCTGGAAACACCATATATTTT
TRBJ1-2	TRBV4-1	NA	NA	CASSQDYSGVYGYTF	TGCGCCAGCAGCCAAGATTACTCCGGGGTCTATGGCTACACCTTC
TRBJ2-2	TRBV5-1	NA	NA	CASSVNTGELFF	TGCGCCAGCAGCGTAAACACCGGGGAGCTGTTTTTT
TRBJ2-1	TRBV6-5	TRBD2	NA	CASSVISSGRNEQFF	TGTGCCAGCAGTGTAATCTCTAGCGGGAGGAATGAGCAGTTCTTC
TRBJ1-1	TRBV7-9	NA	NA	CASSSRNAGNTEAFF	TGTGCCAGCAGCTCCCGGAATGCGGGGAACACTGAAGCTTTCTTT
TRBJ2-1	TRBV2	TRBD2	NA	CASSELAGPEQFF	TGTGCCAGCAGTGAGCTAGCGGGTCCTGAGCAGTTCTTC
TRBJ2-7	TRBV27	TRBD1	once	CASSPSGTGAHEQYF	TGTGCCAGCAGTCCCTCCGGGACAGGGGCCCACGAGCAGTACTTC
TRBJ1-3	TRBV30	TRBD1	NA	CASNTRTGSSGNTIYF	TGTGCCTCCAACACCAGGACAGGGAGCTCTGGAAACACCATATATTTT
TRBJ1-1	TRBV5-4	NA	NA	CASSFRVNTEAFF	TGTGCCAGCAGCTTCCGGGTGAACACTGAAGCTTTCTTT
TRBJ2-7	TRBV9	TRBD2	NA	CASSAGGQGEQYF	TGTGCCAGCAGCGCGGGGGGTCAGGGAGAGCAGTACTTC